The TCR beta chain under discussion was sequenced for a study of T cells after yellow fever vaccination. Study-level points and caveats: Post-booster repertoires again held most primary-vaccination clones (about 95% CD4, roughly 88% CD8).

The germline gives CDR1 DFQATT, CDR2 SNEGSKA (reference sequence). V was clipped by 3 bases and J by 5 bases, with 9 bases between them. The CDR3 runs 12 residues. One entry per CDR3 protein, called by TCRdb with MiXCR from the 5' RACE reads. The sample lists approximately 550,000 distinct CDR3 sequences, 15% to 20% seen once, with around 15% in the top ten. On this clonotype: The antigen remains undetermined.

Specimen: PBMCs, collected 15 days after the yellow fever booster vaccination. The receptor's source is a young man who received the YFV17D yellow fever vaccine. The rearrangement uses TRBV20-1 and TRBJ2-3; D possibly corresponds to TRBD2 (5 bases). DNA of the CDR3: TGCAGTGCTAGGGGCCGGGGAGATACGCAGTATTTT. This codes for CSARGRGDTQYF.